This T cell receptor beta chain is from a study of blood T cell repertoires in COVID-19. Overall study: T cells, B-cell-depleted T cells, or PBMCs provided the cDNA or gDNA that served as material.

All enrollees were roughly 18 to 89 years old and from approximately 24 US areas. Recovered Cohort 3 donors showed two negative PCRs, clearance, or symptom resolution. Between the trimmed V and J ends, which lost 5 bases and 4 bases, there was a span of 8 bases. Germline CDR1 SGHVS, CDR2 FQNEAQ. This CDR3 is 12 amino acids long. The authors' processing: Amplified reference gene primers provided the basis for estimating nucleated cell counts. Method: immunoSEQ multiplex PCR; TCRdb's copy keeps in-frame clones and lacks some. That table is the source of V, J and clone size, and D and trimming were worked out from the DNA. This sample yields about 270,000 clones, of which roughly 90% are seen a single time; under 3.5% belongs to the top ten. In this sample, this clone turned up once.

The receptor was isolated from a woman between 45 and 65 years old who had recovered from COVID-19. The chain uses TRBV7-8 and TRBJ1-2; D is uncertain. Sequenced input: PBMCs or T cells enriched from blood (not recorded which). CDR3 DNA: TGTGCCAGCAGCCCAGCGCGCTATGGCTACACCTTC. This translates into CASSPARYGYTF. Complete variable domain (other parts from reference TRBV7-8 and TRBJ1-2): GAGVSQSPRYKVAKRGQDVALRCDPISGHVSLFWYQQALGQGPEFLTYFQNEAQLDKSGLPSDRFFAERPEGSVSTLKIQRTQQEDSAVYLCASSPARYGYTFGSGTRLTVV.